This T cell receptor beta chain was identified during a study of cytomegalovirus exposure and HLA in healthy donors. Vbeta (60) and Jbeta (13) primers were used in the PCR. Profiling relied on immunoSEQ multiplex PCR, and the TCRdb table lists in-frame clones only, not all of them. The data show roughly 160,000 clones, 60% to 80% seen once. Study-wide findings and caveats: One later analysis reportedly identified an Asian-associated ancestry cluster that showed fewer N-insertions than the roughly 620-donor mean. When the data were analyzed later, several of the most significant clusters appeared to be linked to common viral pathogens.

Notes on this clone: Its specificity is unknown. A read error may account for a junction end that differs from germline.

This CDR3 is built from 14 residues. CDR1 and CDR2 from the germline V gene are GTSNPN and SVGIG (reference sequence). V usage is TRBV30 and J usage is TRBJ1-1; D ambiguous. The sequencing sample was made of PBMCs. The source of this sequence is a man aged 45-65 years in good health and CMV-seropositive. CDR3 DNA: TGTGTCTGGACCGCTAAGGGAGGGAACACTGAAGCTTTCTTT. This gives the protein CVWTAKGGNTEAFF.